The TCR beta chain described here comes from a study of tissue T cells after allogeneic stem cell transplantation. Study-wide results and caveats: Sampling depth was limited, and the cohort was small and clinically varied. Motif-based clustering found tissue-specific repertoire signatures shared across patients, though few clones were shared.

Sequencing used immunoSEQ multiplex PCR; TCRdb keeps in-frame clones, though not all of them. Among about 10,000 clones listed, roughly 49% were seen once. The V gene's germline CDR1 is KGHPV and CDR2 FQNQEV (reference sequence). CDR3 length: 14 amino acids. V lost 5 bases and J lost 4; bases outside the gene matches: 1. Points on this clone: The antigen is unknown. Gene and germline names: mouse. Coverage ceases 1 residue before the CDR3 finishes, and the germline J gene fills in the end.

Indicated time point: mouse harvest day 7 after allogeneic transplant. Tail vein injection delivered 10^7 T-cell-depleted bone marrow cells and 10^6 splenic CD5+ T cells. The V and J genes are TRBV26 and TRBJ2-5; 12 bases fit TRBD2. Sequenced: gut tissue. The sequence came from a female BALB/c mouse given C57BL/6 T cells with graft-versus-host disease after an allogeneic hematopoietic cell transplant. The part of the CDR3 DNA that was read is TGTGCCAGCAGTTGGGACTGGGGGGAAGACACCCAGTAC. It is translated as CASSWDWGEDTQY. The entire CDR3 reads CASSWDWGEDTQYF.